This T cell receptor (beta chain) was sequenced during a study of cytomegalovirus exposure and HLA in healthy donors. Some clones are missing from TCRdb's copy, which holds only in-frame ones; the method was immunoSEQ multiplex PCR. The sample lists approximately 90,000 clones, around 93% occurring once. This clone was detected only once. The donors were part of the approximately 120-subject validation cohort, which stood apart from the approximately 700-subject first cohort. Trimming pared 2 bases from V and 3 bases from J, leaving 13 bases between. Germline CDR1 reads SEHNR; CDR2 reads FQNEAQ (reference sequence). This CDR3 has 15 residues.

Specimen: PBMCs. This rearrangement joins TRBV7-9 to TRBJ2-5; TRBD2 is a possible D gene (5 bases). The TCR comes from a woman aged 25 to 39 in good health and CMV-seropositive. CDR3 region: CASSLRAVREETQYF. CDR3 bases: TGTGCCAGCAGCTTACGGGCCGTGAGGGAAGAGACCCAGTACTTC.